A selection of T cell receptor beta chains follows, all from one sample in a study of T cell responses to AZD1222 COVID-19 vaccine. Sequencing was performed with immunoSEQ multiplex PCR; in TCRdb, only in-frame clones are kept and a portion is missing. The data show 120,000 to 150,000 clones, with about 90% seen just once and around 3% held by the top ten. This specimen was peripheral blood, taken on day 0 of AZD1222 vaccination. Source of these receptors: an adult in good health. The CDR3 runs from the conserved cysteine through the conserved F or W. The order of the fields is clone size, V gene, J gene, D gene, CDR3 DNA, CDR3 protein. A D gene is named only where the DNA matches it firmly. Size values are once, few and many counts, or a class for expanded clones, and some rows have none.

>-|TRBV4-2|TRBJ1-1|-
TGTGCCAGCAGCCAAGATACAGACACTGAAGCTTTCTTT
CASSQDTDTEAFF
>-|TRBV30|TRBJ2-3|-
TGTGCCTGGATCCCGCCAGGGGTACGGGATACGCAGTATTTT
CAWIPPGVRDTQYF
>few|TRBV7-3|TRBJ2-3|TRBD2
TGTGCCAGCAGCCCCGGGAGGAGCACAGATACGCAGTATTTT
CASSPGRSTDTQYF
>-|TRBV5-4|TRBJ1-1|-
TGTGCCAGCAGCTTGGGTATGAGGGATCCCGTGAACACTGAAGCTTTCTTT
CASSLGMRDPVNTEAFF
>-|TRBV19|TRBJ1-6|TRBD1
TGTGCCAGTAGTCCCCCCGGGACAGGGGAATACTCACCCCTCCACTTT
CASSPPGTGEYSPLHF
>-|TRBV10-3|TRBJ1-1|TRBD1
TGTGCCATCAGCAAGGACAGGGCGGTCACTGAAGCTTTCTTT
CAISKDRAVTEAFF
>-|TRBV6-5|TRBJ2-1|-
TGTGCCAGCAGTAAGACTGGCGGCTCCTACAATGAGCAGTTCTTC
CASSKTGGSYNEQFF
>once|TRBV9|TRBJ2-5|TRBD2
TGTGCCAGCAGCGTAGCCGGGGGGGCTAGCGGGAGCCGGGAGACCCAGTACTTC
CASSVAGGASGSRETQYF
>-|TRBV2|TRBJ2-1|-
TGTGCCAGCAGTGGGGGGCGTTTCGAGCAGTTCTTC
CASSGGRFEQFF
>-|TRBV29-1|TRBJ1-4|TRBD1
TGCAGCGTTAGGGATGGACAGGGACTTGAAAAACTGTTTTTT
CSVRDGQGLEKLFF
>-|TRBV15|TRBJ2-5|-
TGTGCCACCTCGGACGCAAGAGTAGAGACCCAGTACTTC
CATSDARVETQYF
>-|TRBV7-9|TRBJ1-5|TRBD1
TGTGCCAGCAGCCCTACCGGGACAGGGATTGATCAGGCCCAGCATTTT
CASSPTGTGIDQAQHF
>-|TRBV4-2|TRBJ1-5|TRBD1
TGTGCCAGCAGCCCTAACAGGGGAGGCAATCAGCCCCAGCATTTT
CASSPNRGGNQPQHF
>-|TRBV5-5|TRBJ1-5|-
TGTGCCAGCAGCTTGGGTGGTGGGTCAGAGCACAATCAGCCCCAGCATTTT
CASSLGGGSEHNQPQHF
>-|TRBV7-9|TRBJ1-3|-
TGTGCCAGCAGCTTAGCACGGATCTCTGGAAACACCATATATTTT
CASSLARISGNTIYF
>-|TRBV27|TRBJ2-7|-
TGTGCCAGCAGTTTCGACAGGCTCTACGAGCAGTACTTC
CASSFDRLYEQYF
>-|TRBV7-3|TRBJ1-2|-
TGTGCCAGCAGCCTTTCGGGGCCCTCCTCTTATGGCTACACCTTC
CASSLSGPSSYGYTF
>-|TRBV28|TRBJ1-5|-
TGTGCCAGCCTCGAAGTTTATCGGGAAGGAGGCAATCAGCCCCAGCATTTT
CASLEVYREGGNQPQHF
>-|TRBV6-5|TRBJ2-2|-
TGTGCCAGCAGTTACTCGAGTCAGGGAAGGACCGGGGAGCTGTTTTTT
CASSYSSQGRTGELFF
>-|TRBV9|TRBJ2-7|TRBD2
TGTGCCAGCAGCGTAGCGGCTGGGCGGGAGCAATCCGAGCAGTACTTC
CASSVAAGREQSEQYF
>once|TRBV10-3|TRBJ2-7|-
TGTGCCATCGGGGCAGCCTCCTACGAGCAGTACTTC
CAIGAASYEQYF
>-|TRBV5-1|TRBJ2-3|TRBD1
TGCGCCAGCAGCTTAGGACAGGGACCAGATACGCAGTATTTT
CASSLGQGPDTQYF
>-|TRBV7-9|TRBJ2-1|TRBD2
TGTGCCAGCAGCTTAGCTGCGACTAGCGGGCCAAACAATGAGCAGTTCTTC
CASSLAATSGPNNEQFF
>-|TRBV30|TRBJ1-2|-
TGTGCCTGGAGTAAGGGGGGTGGCTACACCTTC
CAWSKGGGYTF
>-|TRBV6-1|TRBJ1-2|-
TGTGCCAGCAGTGATTGGATACTAGGAGGCTACACCTTC
CASSDWILGGYTF
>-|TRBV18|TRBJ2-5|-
TGTGCCAGCTCACCCTCCGAACGGGAGACCCAGTACTTC
CASSPSERETQYF
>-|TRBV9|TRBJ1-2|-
TGTGCCAGCAGCGTAGCACAGTCTAACTATGGCTACACCTTC
CASSVAQSNYGYTF
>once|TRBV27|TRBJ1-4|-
TGTGCCAGCAGCGAATTTCCGGGACGGCCTAATGAAAAACTGTTTTTT
CASSEFPGRPNEKLFF
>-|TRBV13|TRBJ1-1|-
TGTGCCAGCAGCAAGAGGACGGGGAACACTGAAGCTTTCTTT
CASSKRTGNTEAFF
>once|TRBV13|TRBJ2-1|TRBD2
TGTGCCAGCAGCTTAAATAGCGGGAGCTACAATGAGCAGTTCTTC
CASSLNSGSYNEQFF
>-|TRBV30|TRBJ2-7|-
TGTGCCCAGACAGGACCGGCGGTCGAGCAGTACTTC
CAQTGPAVEQYF
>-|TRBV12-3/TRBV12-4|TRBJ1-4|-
TGTGCCAGCAAGGGTGATAATGAAAAACTGTTTTTT
CASKGDNEKLFF
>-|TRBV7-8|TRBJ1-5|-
TGTGCCAGCAGCTTATTCTGGAATAGCAATCAGCCCCAGCATTTT
CASSLFWNSNQPQHF
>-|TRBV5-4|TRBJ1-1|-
TGTGCCAGCAGCTTGGGGGGGCCGGACAGACAAGCTTTCTTT
CASSLGGPDRQAFF
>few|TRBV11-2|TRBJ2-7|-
TGTGCCAGCAGCTTAGGTTCGGAAAACCCCGAGCAGTACTTC
CASSLGSENPEQYF
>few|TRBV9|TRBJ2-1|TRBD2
TGTGCCAGCAGCTCGAGCGGGAGGCCCCTCAATGAGCAGTTCTTC
CASSSSGRPLNEQFF
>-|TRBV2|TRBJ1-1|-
TGTGCCAGCACCTACGGGGGGGTGAACACTGAAGCTTTCTTT
CASTYGGVNTEAFF
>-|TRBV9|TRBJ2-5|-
TGTGCCAGCAGCGTAGGCGGTACTCAAGAGACCCAGTACTTC
CASSVGGTQETQYF
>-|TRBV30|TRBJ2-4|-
TGTGCCTGGAGTGTAGCGAACGGCTTAGCCAAAAACATTCAGTACTTC
CAWSVANGLAKNIQYF
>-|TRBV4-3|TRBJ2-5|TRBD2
TGCGCCAGCAGCCAAGAGTTTGTCAGCGGGAGGATGGAGACCCAGTACTTC
CASSQEFVSGRMETQYF